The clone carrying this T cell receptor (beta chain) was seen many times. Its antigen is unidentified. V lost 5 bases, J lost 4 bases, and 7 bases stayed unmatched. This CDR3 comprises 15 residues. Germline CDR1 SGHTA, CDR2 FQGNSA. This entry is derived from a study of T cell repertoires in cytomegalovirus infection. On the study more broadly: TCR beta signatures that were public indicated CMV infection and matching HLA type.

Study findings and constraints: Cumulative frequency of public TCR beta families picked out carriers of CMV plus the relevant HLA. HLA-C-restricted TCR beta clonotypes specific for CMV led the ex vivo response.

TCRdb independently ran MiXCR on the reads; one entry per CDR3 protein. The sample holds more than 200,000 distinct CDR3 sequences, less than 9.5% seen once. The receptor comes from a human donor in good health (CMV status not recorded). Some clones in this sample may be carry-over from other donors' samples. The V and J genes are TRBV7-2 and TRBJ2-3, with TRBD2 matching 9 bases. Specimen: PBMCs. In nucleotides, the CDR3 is TGTGCCAGCAGCGGCATGGGACTAGCATCAGATACGCAGTATTTT. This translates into CASSGMGLASDTQYF.